This passage covers 2 T cell receptor beta chains from one sample sequenced in a study of T cells in Graves' hyperthyroidism and ophthalmopathy. RNA transcripts served as the template for amplifying TCR beta CDR3 regions. HTBI primers were employed in a first-round RT-PCR of the TCR CDR3. TCRdb used MiXCR to reprocess the multiplex PCR reads, holding one entry per CDR3 protein. Among about 360,000 distinct CDR3 sequences, under 20% were seen once, and the ten largest hold 3% to 4%. Sequenced input: blood. The receptors come from a woman aged 18 to 35 with Graves' hyperthyroidism.

This clonotype has more than one count but fewer than ten. The chain combines TRBV20-1 with TRBJ2-5; 12 nucleotides line up with TRBD2. Trimming took 0 bases from V and 4 from J; bases not matched to a gene: 9. In germline, CDR1 is DFQATT, CDR2 SNEGSKA (reference sequence). The CDR3 consists of 17 residues. This CDR3 is CSARDRPSGGGLETQYF. The CDR3, as DNA: TGCAGTGCTAGAGATAGGCCTAGCGGGGGGGGCTTAGAGACCCAGTACTTC.

V and J are TRBV5-6 and TRBJ2-7, with TRBD1 matching 7 bases. J gave up 2 bases and V 0 bases, and 8 bases lay outside the gene matches. CDR3 length: 16 residues. Germline loops: CDR1 SGHDT, CDR2 YYEEEE. The CDR3 region has the DNA TGTGCCAGCAGCTTGGAGGACGAGGGGGCGGCCTACGAGCAGTACTTC. This translates into CASSLEDEGAAYEQYF.